Here is one T cell receptor (beta chain) with its context. Clones were sequenced by immunoSEQ multiplex PCR, and TCRdb holds only the in-frame ones, with some missing. Of about 220,000 clones in the sample, roughly 85% were seen once. This sample is drawn from a study of blood T cell repertoires in COVID-19. The CDR3 is 9 amino acids. The germline CDR1 and CDR2 sequences are SNHLY and FYNNEI. The ends were cut back, 6 bases at V and 7 bases at J, with 3 bases in the middle. The clonotype originates from a woman aged 40-49 years with acute COVID-19. The sample was PBMCs or T cells enriched from blood (not recorded which). This chain uses TRBV2 with TRBJ1-2; no definite D call. CDR3 bases: TGTGCCAGCAGCGGTGGCTACACCTTC. Translation gives CASSGGYTF.